Listed below are T cell receptor beta chains from one sample, sequenced in a study of blood T cell repertoires in COVID-19. Some clones are missing from TCRdb's copy, which holds only in-frame ones; the method was immunoSEQ multiplex PCR. This table has around 70,000 clones, under 90% appearing once. The sample taken for sequencing was peripheral blood. Receptor source: a man aged 70-80 years who had recovered from COVID-19. Each CDR3 is given with its conserved first and last residue. Fields, in order: CDR3 DNA, CDR3 protein, CDR3 length, clone size, J gene, V gene, D gene. A D gene is named only where the DNA matches it firmly. Size is omitted from some rows. Given values are once, few, many or a class for expanded clones.

cdr3_nt: TGTGCCAGCAGCTGGGACAGGGACACTGAAGCTTTCTTT; cdr3_aa: CASSWDRDTEAFF; cdr3_length: 13; clone_size: -; j_call: TRBJ1-1; v_call: TRBV14; d_call: TRBD1
cdr3_nt: TGTGCCAGCAGTCAAACAGGGTTTTTGGCTGAAGCTTTCTTT; cdr3_aa: CASSQTGFLAEAFF; cdr3_length: 14; clone_size: -; j_call: TRBJ1-1; v_call: TRBV27; d_call: -
cdr3_nt: TGTGCCAGCAGTGAAGCGGTAATTGGGGGCCGGAACACTGAAGCTTTCTTT; cdr3_aa: CASSEAVIGGRNTEAFF; cdr3_length: 17; clone_size: -; j_call: TRBJ1-1; v_call: TRBV2; d_call: -
cdr3_nt: TGTGCCAGCAGTCCGACAGGGGGCGGGCAGCCCCAGCATTTT; cdr3_aa: CASSPTGGGQPQHF; cdr3_length: 14; clone_size: -; j_call: TRBJ1-5; v_call: TRBV6-2/TRBV6-3; d_call: TRBD1
cdr3_nt: TGCGCCAGCAGCCAAGTTCCGGGACAGGATGGCTACACCTTC; cdr3_aa: CASSQVPGQDGYTF; cdr3_length: 14; clone_size: -; j_call: TRBJ1-2; v_call: TRBV4-1; d_call: TRBD1
cdr3_nt: TGTGCCACCCAAACAGGACAGGGGAAGTATCAGCCCCAGCATTTT; cdr3_aa: CATQTGQGKYQPQHF; cdr3_length: 15; clone_size: -; j_call: TRBJ1-5; v_call: TRBV19; d_call: TRBD1
cdr3_nt: TGTGCCAGCAGCCAAGCAACAGGCCGAAGTTACGAGCAGTACTTC; cdr3_aa: CASSQATGRSYEQYF; cdr3_length: 15; clone_size: -; j_call: TRBJ2-7; v_call: TRBV3-1/TRBV3-2; d_call: -
cdr3_nt: TGTGCCAGTAGTTCCTTGCCAAGTACATACGAGCAGTACTTC; cdr3_aa: CASSSLPSTYEQYF; cdr3_length: 14; clone_size: -; j_call: TRBJ2-7; v_call: TRBV19; d_call: -
cdr3_nt: TGTGCCAGGGAGACAGGGGAAGGTGAAAAACTGTTTTTT; cdr3_aa: CARETGEGEKLFF; cdr3_length: 13; clone_size: -; j_call: TRBJ1-4; v_call: TRBV27; d_call: TRBD1
cdr3_nt: TGTGCCAGCAGCCCATACAGGGGGGAGCTGTTTTTT; cdr3_aa: CASSPYRGELFF; cdr3_length: 12; clone_size: -; j_call: TRBJ2-2; v_call: TRBV5-4; d_call: -
cdr3_nt: TGTGCCAGCAGCTCTCCGACTAGCGGGGGGAGGGCAGATACGCAGTATTTT; cdr3_aa: CASSSPTSGGRADTQYF; cdr3_length: 17; clone_size: once; j_call: TRBJ2-3; v_call: TRBV5-4; d_call: TRBD2
cdr3_nt: TGTGCCAGTAGTATATCAGCGGGAGGATCAGATACGCAGTATTTT; cdr3_aa: CASSISAGGSDTQYF; cdr3_length: 15; clone_size: -; j_call: TRBJ2-3; v_call: TRBV19; d_call: TRBD2
cdr3_nt: TGTGCCTGGGACTCAGGGGGCTACGAGCAGTACTTC; cdr3_aa: CAWDSGGYEQYF; cdr3_length: 12; clone_size: -; j_call: TRBJ2-7; v_call: TRBV30; d_call: TRBD1
cdr3_nt: TGCGCCAGCAGCCAATTCGATCGGTCAACTAATGAAAAACTGTTTTTT; cdr3_aa: CASSQFDRSTNEKLFF; cdr3_length: 16; clone_size: -; j_call: TRBJ1-4; v_call: TRBV4-3; d_call: -
cdr3_nt: TGTGCCAGTAGTATCGTCGGTGCTTTAGCAGATACGCAGTATTTT; cdr3_aa: CASSIVGALADTQYF; cdr3_length: 15; clone_size: -; j_call: TRBJ2-3; v_call: TRBV19; d_call: -
cdr3_nt: TGTGCCAGCAGTGGGACCTTCATTCGGGGGGGCTACACCTTC; cdr3_aa: CASSGTFIRGGYTF; cdr3_length: 14; clone_size: few; j_call: TRBJ1-2; v_call: TRBV2; d_call: -
cdr3_nt: TGTGCCATAGGGACTAGCGGGGTCAATGAGCAGTTCTTC; cdr3_aa: CAIGTSGVNEQFF; cdr3_length: 13; clone_size: -; j_call: TRBJ2-1; v_call: TRBV2; d_call: TRBD2
cdr3_nt: TGTGCCATCAGAGATAGCTCTGGAAACACCATATATTTT; cdr3_aa: CAIRDSSGNTIYF; cdr3_length: 13; clone_size: many; j_call: TRBJ1-3; v_call: TRBV10-3; d_call: -
cdr3_nt: TGTGCCAGCAGTTTGCGGGACAGGGTAGGAGATACGCAGTATTTT; cdr3_aa: CASSLRDRVGDTQYF; cdr3_length: 15; clone_size: -; j_call: TRBJ2-3; v_call: TRBV27; d_call: TRBD1
cdr3_nt: TGTGCCAGCAACAGACGCCCGGACAGGAACTATGGCTACACCTTC; cdr3_aa: CASNRRPDRNYGYTF; cdr3_length: 15; clone_size: -; j_call: TRBJ1-2; v_call: TRBV9; d_call: TRBD1
cdr3_nt: TGTGCCAGCAGCCAAGAGGGCCAGCCCCAGCATTTT; cdr3_aa: CASSQEGQPQHF; cdr3_length: 12; clone_size: once; j_call: TRBJ1-5; v_call: TRBV3-1/TRBV3-2; d_call: -
cdr3_nt: TGTGCCAGCAGTGAACCCCGGGACAGGGTTGGTACAGATACGCAGTATTTT; cdr3_aa: CASSEPRDRVGTDTQYF; cdr3_length: 17; clone_size: few; j_call: TRBJ2-3; v_call: TRBV25-1; d_call: TRBD1
cdr3_nt: TGTGCCAGCAGCCAGGGACTAGCGGGGTTCACCGGGGAGCTGTTTTTT; cdr3_aa: CASSQGLAGFTGELFF; cdr3_length: 16; clone_size: -; j_call: TRBJ2-2; v_call: TRBV3-1/TRBV3-2; d_call: TRBD2
cdr3_nt: TGTGCCAGCTCACCATTCGAGAAGAGTACTGAAGCTTTCTTT; cdr3_aa: CASSPFEKSTEAFF; cdr3_length: 14; clone_size: -; j_call: TRBJ1-1; v_call: TRBV18; d_call: -
cdr3_nt: TGTGCCAGCAGCGTAGGGTCAGCGGTCACAGATACGCAGTATTTT; cdr3_aa: CASSVGSAVTDTQYF; cdr3_length: 15; clone_size: -; j_call: TRBJ2-3; v_call: TRBV9; d_call: -
cdr3_nt: TGTGCCAGCAGTTTCTCCCGGAGGAGTGAAAAACTGTTTTTT; cdr3_aa: CASSFSRRSEKLFF; cdr3_length: 14; clone_size: few; j_call: TRBJ1-4; v_call: TRBV27; d_call: -
cdr3_nt: TGCAGCGTTAAAGCAGGGGGCGATCAGCCCCAGCATTTT; cdr3_aa: CSVKAGGDQPQHF; cdr3_length: 13; clone_size: -; j_call: TRBJ1-5; v_call: TRBV29-1; d_call: TRBD1
cdr3_nt: TGTGCCAGCAGTCGGGGGTTGGACACTGAAGCTTTCTTT; cdr3_aa: CASSRGLDTEAFF; cdr3_length: 13; clone_size: -; j_call: TRBJ1-1; v_call: TRBV2; d_call: -
cdr3_nt: TGTGCCAGTAGTGCCCCCCTGGACAGAAATAATTCACCCCTCCACTTT; cdr3_aa: CASSAPLDRNNSPLHF; cdr3_length: 16; clone_size: -; j_call: TRBJ1-6; v_call: TRBV19; d_call: -
cdr3_nt: TGCGCCAGCAGCCAAGATTGGACAGGGTGGGAGACCCAGTACTTC; cdr3_aa: CASSQDWTGWETQYF; cdr3_length: 15; clone_size: -; j_call: TRBJ2-5; v_call: TRBV4-3; d_call: TRBD1
cdr3_nt: TGTGCCAGCAGTCCGGACAACAGGTCTGGAAACACCATATATTTT; cdr3_aa: CASSPDNRSGNTIYF; cdr3_length: 15; clone_size: -; j_call: TRBJ1-3; v_call: TRBV6-2/TRBV6-3; d_call: -
cdr3_nt: TGTGCCAGCAGCAGGGGACAGCTAAATGAAAAACTGTTTTTT; cdr3_aa: CASSRGQLNEKLFF; cdr3_length: 14; clone_size: -; j_call: TRBJ1-4; v_call: TRBV5-4; d_call: TRBD1
cdr3_nt: TGTGCCAGCAGCTTTGGTGCGACTAGCGTGGAGGGCCTTGGGGAGCAGTTCTTC; cdr3_aa: CASSFGATSVEGLGEQFF; cdr3_length: 18; clone_size: few; j_call: TRBJ2-1; v_call: TRBV11-2; d_call: TRBD2
cdr3_nt: TGTGCCAGCAGCTCTAGCGGGGGCCCGCCCGGGGAGCTGTTTTTT; cdr3_aa: CASSSSGGPPGELFF; cdr3_length: 15; clone_size: -; j_call: TRBJ2-2; v_call: TRBV3-1/TRBV3-2; d_call: TRBD2
cdr3_nt: TGCGCCAGCCGATCGGACAGCCTGAGCACAGATACGCAGTATTTT; cdr3_aa: CASRSDSLSTDTQYF; cdr3_length: 15; clone_size: -; j_call: TRBJ2-3; v_call: TRBV5-1; d_call: -
cdr3_nt: TGTGCCAGCACGCGGGGGGTCGGCACAGATACGCAGTATTTT; cdr3_aa: CASTRGVGTDTQYF; cdr3_length: 14; clone_size: -; j_call: TRBJ2-3; v_call: TRBV9; d_call: TRBD2
cdr3_nt: TGTGCCAGTAGGTCTACCGGGACTAGCTCCTACGAGCAGTACTTC; cdr3_aa: CASRSTGTSSYEQYF; cdr3_length: 15; clone_size: -; j_call: TRBJ2-7; v_call: TRBV19; d_call: TRBD2